This passage covers 10 T cell receptor beta chains from one sample sequenced in a study of blood T cells in healthy people across ages. A sample-barcoded 5' primer and a J-beta primer mix were used in a second PCR of about 6 to 12 cycles. MiXCR, run by TCRdb on the 5' RACE reads, gives a single entry per CDR3 protein. The sample lists about 1.5 million distinct CDR3 sequences, about 45% occurring once. Sequences were obtained from blood. The receptor source for this set is a woman aged 18-29 years in good health.

This chain joins TRBV7-9 and TRBJ1-4; 7 nucleotides align to TRBD1. From germline, CDR1 is SEHNR and CDR2 FQNEAQ (reference sequence). The V segment lost 5 bases and the J segment 4 bases; nucleotides outside the gene matches: 7. The CDR3 has 15 residues. Here the CDR3 reads CASSPGTDRNEKLFF. Written as DNA, the CDR3 is TGTGCCAGCAGCCCTGGGACAGACCGTAATGAAAAACTGTTTTTT.

The CDR3: CASFYRPSSYNEQFF. CDR3 coding DNA: TGTGCCAGCTTCTATAGGCCGAGCTCCTACAATGAGCAGTTCTTC. This chain connects TRBV27 to TRBJ2-1; D remains ambiguous. The CDR3 runs 15 residues. Looked up from germline, CDR1 is MNHEY and CDR2 is SMNVEV (reference sequence). V lost 8 bases and J 0 bases, leaving 14 bases between the germline ends.

The chain carries TRBV18 and TRBJ2-3, with D tentatively TRBD1 (6 bases). The germline V gene has CDR1 KGHSH and CDR2 LQKENI. V lost 0 bases and J lost 5, with 12 bases in between. The CDR3 loop spans 15 amino acids. CDR3 nucleotide sequence: TGTGCCAGCTCACCACCGACAGGTAATGGAGATACGCAGTATTTT. It codes for CASSPPTGNGDTQYF.

To note about this clonotype: This sequence may be a read error, since a much larger clone differs from it by one base. This chain joins TRBV7-2 and TRBJ2-3; TRBD2 matches 12 bases. CDR3 length: 14 residues. Germline CDR1 and CDR2: SGHTA and FQGNSA. CDR3 loop: CANSPTSGGDTQYF. The CDR3 coding sequence is TGTGCCAACAGCCCGACTAGCGGGGGTGATACGCAGTATTTT. Based on the CDR3 plus reference TRBV7-2 and TRBJ2-3, the full variable domain is GAGVSQSPSNKVTEKGKDVELRCDPISGHTALYWYRQSLGQGLEFLIYFQGNSAPDKSGLPSDRFSAERTGGSVSTLTIQRTQQEDSAVYLCANSPTSGGDTQYFGPGTRLTVL.

The rearrangement uses TRBV5-5 and TRBJ1-5; 7 bases align to TRBD1. The CDR3 is 14 residues long. CDR1 is SGHKS, CDR2 YYEKEE, per germline (reference sequence). V gave up 4 bases and J gave up 5 bases; unmatched junction bases: 6. CDR3 amino acids: CASSTGQTYQPQHF. Here the CDR3 DNA reads TGTGCCAGCAGCACGGGACAGACATATCAGCCCCAGCATTTT. Full variable domain (rest looked up from reference TRBV5-5 and TRBJ1-5): DAGVTQSPTHLIKTRGQQVTLRCSPISGHKSVSWYQQVLGQGPQFIFQYYEKEERGRGNFPDRFSARQFPNYSSELNVNALLLGDSALYLCASSTGQTYQPQHFGDGTRLSIL.

This clonotype was observed a handful of times. The genes are TRBV9 and TRBJ2-4; the match to TRBD2 covers 8 bases. The tail of the sequence fits TRBJ2-7 better, so the J call may be wrong. The germline V gene encodes CDR1 SGDLS and CDR2 YYNGEE. The length of the CDR3 is 16 residues. This CDR3 reads CASSVVPSGSTYEQYF. The CDR3 coding sequence is TGTGCCAGCAGCGTAGTTCCTAGCGGGTCAACCTACGAGCAGTACTTC.

J is TRBJ1-1 and V is TRBV29-1; 10 nucleotides match TRBD1. Germline loops: CDR1 SQVTM, CDR2 ANQGSEA. V shed 6 bases, J shed 0 bases, and the junction held 16 bases outside the gene matches. The CDR3 runs 18 residues. The CDR3 loop is CSVPGQGTSEGMNTEAFF. CDR3 in DNA: TGCAGCGTCCCGGGACAGGGGACCTCAGAGGGAATGAACACTGAAGCTTTCTTT.

The rearrangement uses TRBV9 and TRBJ2-1; D gene uncertain. With 0 bases removed from V and 0 bases from J, the gap between germline ends came to 10 bases. CDR1 and CDR2 from the germline V gene are SGDLS and YYNGEE. CDR3 length: 16 residues. CDR3 in amino acids: CASSVDSRSSYNEQFF. CDR3 DNA sequence: TGTGCCAGCAGCGTAGATTCCAGGAGCTCCTACAATGAGCAGTTCTTC. The variable domain in full, with the rest retrieved from reference TRBV9 and TRBJ2-1, is DSGVTQTPKHLITATGQRVTLRCSPRSGDLSVYWYQQSLDQGLQFLIQYYNGEERAKGNILERFSAQQFPDLHSELNLSSLELGDSALYFCASSVDSRSSYNEQFFGPGTRLTVL.

This clonotype was recorded only once. The chain employs TRBV27 and TRBJ1-6, with no clear D. With 1 base removed from V and 10 bases from J, the gap between germline ends came to 11 bases. The germline gives CDR1 MNHEY, CDR2 SMNVEV (reference sequence). The CDR3 is made up of 14 amino acids. The CDR3: CASSLLGNDSPLHF. DNA for the CDR3: TGTGCCAGCAGTTTATTGGGGAACGACTCACCCCTCCACTTT.

This clonotype was seen only a few times. This chain links TRBV20-1 with TRBJ1-1, with D unclear. The CDR3 is 8 residues long. V was clipped by 3 bases and J by 11 bases, with 4 bases between them. Germline CDR1 reads DFQATT; CDR2 reads SNEGSKA (reference sequence). The CDR3 DNA sequence: TGCAGTGCTAGCCCCGCTTTCTTT. Protein: CSASPAFF.